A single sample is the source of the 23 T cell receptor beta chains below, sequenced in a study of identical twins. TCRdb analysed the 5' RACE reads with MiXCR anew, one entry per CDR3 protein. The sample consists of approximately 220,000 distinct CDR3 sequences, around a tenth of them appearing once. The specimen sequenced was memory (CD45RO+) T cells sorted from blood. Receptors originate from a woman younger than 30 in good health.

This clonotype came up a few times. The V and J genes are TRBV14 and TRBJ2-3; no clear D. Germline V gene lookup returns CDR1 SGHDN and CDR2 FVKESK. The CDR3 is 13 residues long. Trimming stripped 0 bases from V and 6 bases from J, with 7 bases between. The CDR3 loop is CASSQDMGDTQYF. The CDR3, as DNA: TGTGCCAGCAGCCAAGATATGGGCGATACGCAGTATTTT.

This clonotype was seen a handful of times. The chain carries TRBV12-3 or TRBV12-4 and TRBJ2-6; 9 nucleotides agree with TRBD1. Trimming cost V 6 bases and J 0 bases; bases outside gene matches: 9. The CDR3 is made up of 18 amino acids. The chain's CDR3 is CASSPPQGALSGANVLTF. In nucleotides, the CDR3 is TGTGCCAGCAGCCCCCCACAGGGGGCCCTCTCTGGGGCCAACGTCCTGACTTTC.

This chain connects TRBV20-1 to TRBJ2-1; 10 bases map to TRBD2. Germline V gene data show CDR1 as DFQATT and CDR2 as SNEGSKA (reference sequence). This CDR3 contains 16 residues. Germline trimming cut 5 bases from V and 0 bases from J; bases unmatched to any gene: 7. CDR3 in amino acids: CSAVIRTSGSYNEQFF. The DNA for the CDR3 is TGCAGTGCTGTAATCAGGACTAGCGGCTCCTACAATGAGCAGTTCTTC.

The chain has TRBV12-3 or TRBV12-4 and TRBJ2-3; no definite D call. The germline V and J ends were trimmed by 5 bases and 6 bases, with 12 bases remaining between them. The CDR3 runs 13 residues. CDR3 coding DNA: TGTGCCAGCAGTGCCCGGTTGCGCGATACGCAGTATTTT. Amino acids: CASSARLRDTQYF.

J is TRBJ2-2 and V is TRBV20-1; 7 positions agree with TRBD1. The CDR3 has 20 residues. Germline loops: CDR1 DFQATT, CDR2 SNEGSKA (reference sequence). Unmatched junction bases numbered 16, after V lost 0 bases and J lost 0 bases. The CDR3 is CSARDRGRQGTWANTGELFF. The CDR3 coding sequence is TGCAGTGCTAGAGATCGAGGGAGACAGGGCACTTGGGCGAACACCGGGGAGCTGTTTTTT.

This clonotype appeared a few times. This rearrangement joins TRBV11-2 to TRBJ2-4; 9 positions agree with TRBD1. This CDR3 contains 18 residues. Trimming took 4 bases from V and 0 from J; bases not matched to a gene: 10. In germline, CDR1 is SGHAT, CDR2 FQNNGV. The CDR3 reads CASSSTGGGLGAKNIQYF. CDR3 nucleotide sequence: TGTGCCAGCAGCTCGACAGGGGGGGGACTTGGAGCCAAAAACATTCAGTACTTC.

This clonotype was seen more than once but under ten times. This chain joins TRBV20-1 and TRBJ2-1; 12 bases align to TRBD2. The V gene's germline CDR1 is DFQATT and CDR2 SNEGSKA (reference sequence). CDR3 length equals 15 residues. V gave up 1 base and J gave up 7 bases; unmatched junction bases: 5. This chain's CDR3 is CSARATSGSRNEQFF. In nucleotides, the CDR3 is TGCAGTGCTAGAGCGACTAGCGGGAGTCGGAATGAGCAGTTCTTC.

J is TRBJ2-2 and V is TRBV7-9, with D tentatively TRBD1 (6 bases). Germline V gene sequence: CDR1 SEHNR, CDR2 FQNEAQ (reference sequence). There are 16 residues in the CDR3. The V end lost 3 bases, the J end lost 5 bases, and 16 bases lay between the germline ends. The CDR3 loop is CASSFRQGQGTGELFF. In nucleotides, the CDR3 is TGTGCCAGCAGCTTCCGGCAGGGCCAGGGGACCGGGGAGCTGTTTTTT.

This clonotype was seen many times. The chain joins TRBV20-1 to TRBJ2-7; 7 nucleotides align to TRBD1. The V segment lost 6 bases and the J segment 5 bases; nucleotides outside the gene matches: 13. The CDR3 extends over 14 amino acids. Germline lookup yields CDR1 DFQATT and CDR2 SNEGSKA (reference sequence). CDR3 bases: TGCAGTGCCCGCGACCTTACAGGGGCACACGAGCAGTACTTC. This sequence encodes CSARDLTGAHEQYF.

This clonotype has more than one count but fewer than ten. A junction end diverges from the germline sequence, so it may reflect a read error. CDR3 nucleotides: TGCGCCAGCAGCCCTGATGGCTCCCACGAGCAGTACTTC. Encoded protein: CASSPDGSHEQYF. The chain joins TRBV5-1 to TRBJ2-7; D not certain. Germline V CDR1 and CDR2: SGHRS, YFSETQ. This CDR3 is 13 amino acids long.

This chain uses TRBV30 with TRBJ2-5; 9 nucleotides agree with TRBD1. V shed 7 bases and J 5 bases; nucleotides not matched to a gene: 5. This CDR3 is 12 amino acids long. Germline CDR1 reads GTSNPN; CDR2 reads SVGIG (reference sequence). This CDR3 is CAYKGQGETQYF. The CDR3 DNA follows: TGTGCCTACAAGGGACAGGGTGAGACCCAGTACTTC.

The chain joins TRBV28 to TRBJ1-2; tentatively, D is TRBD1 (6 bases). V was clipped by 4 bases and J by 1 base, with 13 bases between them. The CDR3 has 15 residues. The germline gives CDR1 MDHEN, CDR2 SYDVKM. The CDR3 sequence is CASSSTGPRNYGYTF. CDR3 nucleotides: TGTGCCAGCAGTTCGACAGGCCCGCGTAACTATGGCTACACCTTC.

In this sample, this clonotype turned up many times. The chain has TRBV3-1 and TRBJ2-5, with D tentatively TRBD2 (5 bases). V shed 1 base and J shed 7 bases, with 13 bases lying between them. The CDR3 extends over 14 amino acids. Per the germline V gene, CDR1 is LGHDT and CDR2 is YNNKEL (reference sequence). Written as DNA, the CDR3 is TGTGCCAGCAGCCAAGTTCTGGACTCAGGGACCCAGTACTTC. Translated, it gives CASSQVLDSGTQYF.

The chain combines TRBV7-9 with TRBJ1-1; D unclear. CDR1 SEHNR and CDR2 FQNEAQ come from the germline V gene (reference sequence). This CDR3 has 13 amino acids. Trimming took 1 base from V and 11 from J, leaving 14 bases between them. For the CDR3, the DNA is TGTGCCAGCAGCTTAGAGGGCTCTATGGCGGCTTTCTTT. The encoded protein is CASSLEGSMAAFF.

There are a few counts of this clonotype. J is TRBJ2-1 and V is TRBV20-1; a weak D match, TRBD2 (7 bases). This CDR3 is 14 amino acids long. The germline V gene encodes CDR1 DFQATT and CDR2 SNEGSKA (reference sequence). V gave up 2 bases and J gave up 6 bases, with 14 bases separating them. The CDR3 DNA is TGCAGTGCTAGATCGGGGGGCCAGTTCAATGAGCAGTTCTTC. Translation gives CSARSGGQFNEQFF.

This CDR3 is CASSHGIDTQYF. In nucleotides, the CDR3 is TGTGCCAGCAGCCACGGGATAGATACGCAGTATTTT. This chain connects TRBV3-1 to TRBJ2-3, with D possibly being TRBD2 (5 bases). The ends were cut back, 3 bases at V and 5 bases at J, with 6 bases in the middle. In germline, CDR1 is LGHDT, CDR2 YNNKEL (reference sequence). The CDR3 spans 12 residues.

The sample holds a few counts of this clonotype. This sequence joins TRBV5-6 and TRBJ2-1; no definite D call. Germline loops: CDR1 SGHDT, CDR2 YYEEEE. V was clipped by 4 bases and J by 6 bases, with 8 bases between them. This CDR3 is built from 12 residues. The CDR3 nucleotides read TGTGCCAGCAGCCCAGGTTCCAATGAGCAGTTCTTC. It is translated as CASSPGSNEQFF.

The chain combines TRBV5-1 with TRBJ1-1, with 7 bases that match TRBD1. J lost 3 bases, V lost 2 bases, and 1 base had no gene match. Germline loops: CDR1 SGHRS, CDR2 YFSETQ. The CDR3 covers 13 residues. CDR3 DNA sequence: TGCGCCAGCAGCTTTCAGGGGGACACTGAAGCTTTCTTT. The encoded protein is CASSFQGDTEAFF. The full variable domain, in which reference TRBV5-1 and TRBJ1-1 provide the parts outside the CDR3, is KAGVTQTPRYLIKTRGQQVTLSCSPISGHRSVSWYQQTPGQGLQFLFEYFSETQRNKGNFPGRFSGRQFSNSRSEMNVSTLELGDSALYLCASSFQGDTEAFFGQGTRLTVV.

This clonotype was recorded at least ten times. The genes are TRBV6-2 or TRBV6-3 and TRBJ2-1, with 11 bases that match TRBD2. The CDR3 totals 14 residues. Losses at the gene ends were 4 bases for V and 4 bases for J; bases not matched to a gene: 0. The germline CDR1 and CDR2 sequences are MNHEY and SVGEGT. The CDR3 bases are TGTGCCAGCAGTTGGACTAGCGGGTACAATGAGCAGTTCTTC. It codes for CASSWTSGYNEQFF.

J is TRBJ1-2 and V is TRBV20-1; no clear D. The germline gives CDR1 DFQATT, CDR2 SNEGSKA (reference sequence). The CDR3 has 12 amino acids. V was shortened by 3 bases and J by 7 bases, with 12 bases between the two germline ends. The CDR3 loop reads CSASFQSGGYTF. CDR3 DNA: TGCAGTGCTAGCTTCCAGAGCGGTGGCTACACCTTC.

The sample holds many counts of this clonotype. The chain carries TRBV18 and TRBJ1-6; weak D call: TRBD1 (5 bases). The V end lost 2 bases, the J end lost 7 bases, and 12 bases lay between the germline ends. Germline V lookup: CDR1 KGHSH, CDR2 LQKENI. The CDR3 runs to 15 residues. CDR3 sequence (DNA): TGTGCCAGCTCACCAGGGGGTCCTGGGAATTCACCCCTCCACTTT. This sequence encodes CASSPGGPGNSPLHF.

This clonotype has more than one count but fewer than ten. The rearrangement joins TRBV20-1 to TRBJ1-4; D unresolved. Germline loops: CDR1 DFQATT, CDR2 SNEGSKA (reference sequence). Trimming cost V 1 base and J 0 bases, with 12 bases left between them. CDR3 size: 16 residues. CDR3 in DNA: TGCAGTGCTAGAGGACTTACCGGGACAACTAATGAAAAACTGTTTTTT. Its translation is CSARGLTGTTNEKLFF.

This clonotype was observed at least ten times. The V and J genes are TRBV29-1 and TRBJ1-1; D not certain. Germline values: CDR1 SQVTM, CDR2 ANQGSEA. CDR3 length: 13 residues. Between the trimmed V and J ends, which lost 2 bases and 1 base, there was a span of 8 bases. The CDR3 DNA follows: TGCAGCGTTGAATTTCAGCGGAACACTGAAGCTTTCTTT. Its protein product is CSVEFQRNTEAFF.